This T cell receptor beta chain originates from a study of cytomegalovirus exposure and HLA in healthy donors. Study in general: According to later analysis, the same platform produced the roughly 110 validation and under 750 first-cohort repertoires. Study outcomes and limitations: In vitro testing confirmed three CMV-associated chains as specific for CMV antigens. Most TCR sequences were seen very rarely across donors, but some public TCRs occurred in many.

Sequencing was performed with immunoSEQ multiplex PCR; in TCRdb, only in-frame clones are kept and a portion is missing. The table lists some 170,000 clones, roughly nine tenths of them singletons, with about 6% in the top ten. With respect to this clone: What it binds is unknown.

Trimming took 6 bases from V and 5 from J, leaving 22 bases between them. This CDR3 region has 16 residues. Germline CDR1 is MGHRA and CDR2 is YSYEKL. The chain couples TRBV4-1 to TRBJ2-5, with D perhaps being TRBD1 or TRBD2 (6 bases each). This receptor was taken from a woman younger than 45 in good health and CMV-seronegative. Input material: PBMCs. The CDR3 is CASSRGAPGARETQYF. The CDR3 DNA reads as TGCGCCAGCAGTCGCGGCGCGCCGGGGGCGCGTGAGACCCAGTACTTC.